The T cell receptor (beta chain) under discussion was sequenced for a study of blood T cell repertoires in COVID-19. Study as a whole: The samples span acute and convalescent COVID-19 from the United States, Italy and Spain. Sources were T cells, B-cell-depleted T cells, or PBMCs; the material itself was cDNA or gDNA.

The CDR3 totals 13 residues. V was clipped by 6 bases and J by 5 bases, with 13 bases between them. This clone appeared once. As processed by the authors: Reference gene primers were amplified, and this amplification served to estimate nucleated cell counts. Clones were sequenced by immunoSEQ multiplex PCR, and TCRdb holds only the in-frame ones, with some missing. That table supplies the V and J calls and clone size; D and trimming were determined from the DNA. The sample records 55,000 to 85,000 clones, over 75% being singletons. What was sequenced was peripheral blood. This TCR came from a woman between 18 and 30 years old with acute or convalescent COVID-19. This chain joins TRBV12-3 or TRBV12-4 and TRBJ1-1; tentative D call: TRBD1 (5 bases). The CDR3 is CASSPGGRTEAFF. DNA of the CDR3: TGTGCCAGCAGCCCGGGGGGTAGGACTGAAGCTTTCTTT.